What follows describes a single TCR beta chain. No antigen is known for it. Possible read error: a much larger clone is one base away. Study outcomes and limitations: The TCR gene usage of tumor memory CD4+ T cells clustered together with blood and lymph node memory CD4+ cells and with lymph node naive CD4+ cells. Greatest tumor Treg TCR overlap was with tumor naive CD4+ cells. Larger-cohort validation covered only one TCR beta V-J rearrangement.

After constant-region reverse-primer amplification, full-length variable regions underwent semi-nested PCR with Nested Universal Primer A. TCRdb fed the 5' RACE reads into MiXCR, producing one record per CDR3 protein. The table records about 54,000 distinct CDR3 sequences, 15% to 20% of them present only once. The clonotype comes from a female donor with breast cancer. The sequenced sample was naive CD4+ T cells sorted from blood. As for subset: naive CD4+ T cells, CD4+CD45RA+CD25-.

CDR3 DNA: TGTGCCAGCAGCTGGGACGGGGAGAACACTGAAGCTTTCTTT. Protein sequence: CASSWDGENTEAFF. The genes are TRBV4-2 and TRBJ1-1; the D gene is possibly TRBD1 (5 bases). Deletions cut 5 bases from V and 1 base from J, with 11 bases between. In germline, CDR1 is LGHNA, CDR2 YNFKEQ. This CDR3 comprises 14 residues.